This T cell receptor beta chain came from a study of Graves' ophthalmopathy and Graves' hyperthyroidism. Study-wide results and caveats: The study's model predicted ophthalmopathy progression at about 68% sensitivity and 72.22% specificity.

Using RNA transcripts, the TCR beta CDR3 regions were amplified. The authors performed first-round RT-PCR with HTBI primers and then a second-round multiplex PCR. TCRdb passed the multiplex PCR reads through MiXCR, listing each CDR3 protein once. Of about 740,000 distinct CDR3 sequences in the sample, roughly 41% were seen once. This CDR3 is 14 amino acids long. Per the germline V gene, CDR1 is SGHRS and CDR2 is YFSETQ. V lost 0 bases and J 6 bases, leaving 12 bases between the germline ends. This clonotype appeared many times. What it binds is not known. This sequence was found in an adult man with Graves' ophthalmopathy. The gene calls are TRBV5-1 and TRBJ1-2; D possibly corresponds to TRBD1 (5 bases). Input material: peripheral blood. CDR3 DNA sequence: TGCGCCAGCAGCTTGGGGCAGGGTGTTGATGGCTACACCTTC. It translates to CASSLGQGVDGYTF. The full variable domain, in which reference TRBV5-1 and TRBJ1-2 provide the parts outside the CDR3, is KAGVTQTPRYLIKTRGQQVTLSCSPISGHRSVSWYQQTPGQGLQFLFEYFSETQRNKGNFPGRFSGRQFSNSRSEMNVSTLELGDSALYLCASSLGQGVDGYTFGSGTRLTVV.